Listed here are 19 T cell receptor beta chains from one sample, sequenced in a study of blood T cell repertoires in COVID-19. Libraries were prepared by immunoSEQ multiplex PCR; TCRdb keeps only in-frame clonotypes and omits some of them. The sample lists around 250,000 clones; 70% to 90% were seen once. Specimen: peripheral blood. All receptors come from a man aged 55-75 years with acute or convalescent COVID-19.

This clone was recorded only once. J is TRBJ2-4 and V is TRBV4-1; D might be TRBD2 (5 bases). V lost 1 base to trimming and J lost 0 bases, with 13 bases between them. The CDR3 is made up of 17 amino acids. The germline V gene encodes CDR1 MGHRA and CDR2 YSYEKL. The CDR3 nucleotides read TGCGCCAGCAGCCAAGGTGTGGGAGCCTCAGCCAAAAACATTCAGTACTTC. Amino acids: CASSQGVGASAKNIQYF.

The chain carries TRBV12-3 or TRBV12-4 and TRBJ1-5; 8 bases map to TRBD1. The CDR3 length is 13 residues. V lost 7 bases and J lost 6; bases outside the gene matches: 5. Written as DNA, the CDR3 is TGTGCCAGCAACGGACAGGGCGGTCAGCCCCAGCATTTT. Protein: CASNGQGGQPQHF.

The chain has TRBV27 and TRBJ2-5, with D hard to call. CDR3 length: 13 residues. Trimming left V 4 bases short and J 7 bases short, with 13 bases between. From germline, CDR1 is MNHEY and CDR2 SMNVEV (reference sequence). For the CDR3, the DNA is TGTGCCAGCAGTTCCCTGACGGGTGGGACCCAGTACTTC. Amino acids: CASSSLTGGTQYF.

The chain couples TRBV7-3 to TRBJ2-1; 7 positions match TRBD1. V was pared by 5 bases and J by 7 bases, with 8 bases of the junction left unmatched. Germline-derived CDR1 and CDR2 are SGHTA and FQGTGA. This CDR3 comprises 14 residues. The CDR3 DNA follows: TGTGCCAGCAGCAAGGACAGGAATTCTAATGAGCAGTTCTTC. It codes for CASSKDRNSNEQFF.

The chain combines TRBV7-3 with TRBJ1-1; TRBD1 aligns across 9 bases. Per the germline V gene, CDR1 is SGHTA and CDR2 is FQGTGA. Trimming took 4 bases from V and 6 from J; bases not matched to a gene: 6. This CDR3 is built from 14 residues. CDR3 in amino acids: CASSSGQGRAEAFF. CDR3 nucleotides: TGTGCCAGCAGCTCCGGACAGGGGCGAGCTGAAGCTTTCTTT.

The chain employs TRBV10-3 and TRBJ1-1; D is ambiguous. The CDR3 sequence is 14 residues long. CDR1 and CDR2 from the germline V gene are ENHRY and SYGVKD. Trimming removed 4 bases at V and 1 base at J, with 10 bases between. The CDR3 sequence is CAISGRGGNTEAFF. CDR3 DNA sequence: TGTGCCATCAGTGGAAGAGGAGGGAACACTGAAGCTTTCTTT.

The chain recombines TRBV9 with TRBJ2-5, with TRBD2 matching over 8 bases. This CDR3 has 17 amino acids. V lost 0 bases to trimming and J lost 1 base; unmatched junction nucleotides: 8. Germline V gene data show CDR1 as SGDLS and CDR2 as YYNGEE. CDR3 bases: TGTGCCAGCAGCGTAGGCTCGGCTAGCGGGTTCCAAGAGACCCAGTACTTC. This gives the protein CASSVGSASGFQETQYF.

The genes are TRBV28 and TRBJ2-1; D is possibly TRBD2 (6 bases). The CDR3 length is 16 residues. The germline V gene has CDR1 MDHEN and CDR2 SYDVKM. The V end lost 5 bases, the J end lost 3 bases, and 17 bases lay between the germline ends. The CDR3: CASSTRVGGIYNEQFF. The CDR3 nucleotides are TGTGCCAGCAGTACCCGGGTAGGCGGGATCTACAATGAGCAGTTCTTC.

The CDR3 protein is CASSSTGVFHEQYF. The CDR3 DNA reads TGTGCCAGCAGCTCGACAGGGGTGTTCCACGAGCAGTACTTC. The chain uses TRBV5-4 and TRBJ2-7, with TRBD1 matching 8 bases. Unmatched junction bases numbered 7, after V lost 3 bases and J lost 5 bases. The CDR3 totals 14 residues. Germline lookup yields CDR1 SGHNT and CDR2 YYREEE (reference sequence).

The V gene is TRBV6-2 or TRBV6-3, the J gene TRBJ2-2; 9 positions match TRBD2. The CDR3 is made up of 15 amino acids. Per germline, CDR1 MNHEY and CDR2 SVGEGT. Losses at the gene ends were 2 bases for V and 4 bases for J; bases not matched to a gene: 2. Written as DNA, the CDR3 is TGTGCCAGCAGTTACGCGGGAGGGGGCACCGGGGAGCTGTTTTTT. Translating gives CASSYAGGGTGELFF.

In this sample, this clone turned up once. The gene calls are TRBV9 and TRBJ2-7, with D possibly TRBD1 on 5 matching bases. Trimming shortened V by 0 bases and J by 0 bases, and 19 bases separated the two germline ends. The germline gives CDR1 SGDLS, CDR2 YYNGEE. The CDR3 extends over 18 amino acids. CDR3 nucleotide sequence: TGTGCCAGCAGCGTAGGGGTTTCTGGGCAGGGAAGCTCCTACGAGCAGTACTTC. This codes for CASSVGVSGQGSSYEQYF.

The genes are TRBV28 and TRBJ2-3; possible D gene TRBD1, 6 bases. Germline V lookup: CDR1 MDHEN, CDR2 SYDVKM. The CDR3 sequence is 14 residues long. V lost 5 bases and J lost 10, with 19 bases in between. The CDR3 is CASSPYTGSQAQYF. As DNA, the CDR3 is TGTGCCAGCAGTCCATACACAGGGTCTCAGGCGCAGTATTTT.

The chain uses TRBV30 and TRBJ1-2; D is perhaps TRBD1 (5 bases). Germline values: CDR1 GTSNPN, CDR2 SVGIG (reference sequence). The CDR3 covers 13 residues. V lost 0 bases to trimming and J lost 6 bases, with 11 bases between them. DNA of the CDR3: TGTGCCTGGAGTGTAAAGGGGTCCCATGGCTACACCTTC. It codes for CAWSVKGSHGYTF.

J is TRBJ2-6 and V is TRBV7-2, with no clear D. The CDR3 is 15 residues long. V dropped 0 bases and J dropped 0 bases, with 3 bases sitting between them. The germline V gene has CDR1 SGHTA and CDR2 FQGNSA. CDR3 residues: CASSLAHSGANVLTF. CDR3 DNA sequence: TGTGCCAGCAGCTTAGCACACTCTGGGGCCAACGTCCTGACTTTC.

The V and J genes are TRBV28 and TRBJ2-1; 10 bases fit TRBD2. The V segment lost 6 bases and the J segment 4 bases; nucleotides outside the gene matches: 3. This CDR3 region has 14 residues. Germline values: CDR1 MDHEN, CDR2 SYDVKM. The CDR3 spells CASRVAGGYNEQFF. In DNA form, the CDR3 reads TGTGCCAGCAGGGTAGCGGGAGGTTACAATGAGCAGTTCTTC.

The rearrangement uses TRBV7-9 and TRBJ1-5; TRBD1 might be the D (5 bases). CDR3 length equals 14 residues. Germline CDR1 is SEHNR and CDR2 is FQNEAQ (reference sequence). V lost 3 bases and J lost 4, with 10 bases in between. The CDR3 is CASSFVGVNQPQHF. CDR3 nucleotide sequence: TGTGCCAGCAGCTTTGTAGGGGTTAATCAGCCCCAGCATTTT.

This clone turned up a few times. The V gene is TRBV4-2, the J gene TRBJ2-7; the match to TRBD2 covers 14 bases. CDR3 length: 16 residues. Germline assignment: CDR1 LGHNA and CDR2 YNFKEQ. V gave up 3 bases and J gave up 1 base; unmatched junction bases: 2. CDR3 loop: CASSQGLAGESYEQYF. CDR3 bases: TGTGCCAGCAGCCAGGGACTAGCGGGAGAGTCCTACGAGCAGTACTTC.

The chain employs TRBV18 and TRBJ1-3; TRBD1 matches at 8 bases. Looked up from germline, CDR1 is KGHSH and CDR2 is LQKENI. The junction had 5 bases not matched to a gene; V was cut back by 2 bases and J by 2 bases. The CDR3 covers 16 residues. CDR3: CASSPVRGQAGNTIYF. The DNA for the CDR3 is TGTGCCAGCTCACCAGTAAGGGGACAGGCTGGAAACACCATATATTTT. The complete variable domain, with remaining parts taken from reference TRBV18 and TRBJ1-3, reads NAGVMQNPRHLVRRRGQEARLRCSPMKGHSHVYWYRQLPEEGLKFMVYLQKENIIDESGMPKERFSAEFPKEGPSILRIQQVVRGDSAAYFCASSPVRGQAGNTIYFGEGSWLTVV.

V gene TRBV2 combines with J gene TRBJ2-2; D is unresolved. This CDR3 region has 17 residues. Germline CDR1 SNHLY, CDR2 FYNNEI. V was shortened by 0 bases and J by 4 bases, with 15 bases between the two germline ends. The CDR3 sequence is CASSEARSFLSTGELFF. CDR3 bases: TGTGCCAGCAGTGAAGCGCGGAGTTTCCTGTCCACCGGGGAGCTGTTTTTT.